This paragraph reports one TCR beta chain. Its target is unknown. The CDR3 is made up of 17 amino acids. The V gene end was trimmed by 4 bases and the J gene end by 0 bases; junction bases not matched to a gene: 10. Germline values: CDR1 SGDLS, CDR2 YYNGEE. This record comes from a study of cytomegalovirus exposure and HLA in healthy donors. PCR primers comprised 60 Vbeta and 13 Jbeta primers. Clones were read by immunoSEQ multiplex PCR, and TCRdb kept only the in-frame ones, dropping some. In the table there are around 140,000 clones, roughly 75% of which are singletons. Broader study findings: Across HLA loci, a later analysis found differing TCR association rates, with DRB1 most and HLA-C fewest.

J is TRBJ1-3 and V is TRBV9; 7 nucleotides line up with TRBD1. Sequencing was performed on PBMCs. The source of this sequence is a female donor in good health and CMV-seronegative. CDR3 coding DNA: TGTGCCAGCAGCCAGACCCCTGGACAGGCCTCTGGAAACACCATATATTTT. This sequence encodes CASSQTPGQASGNTIYF.